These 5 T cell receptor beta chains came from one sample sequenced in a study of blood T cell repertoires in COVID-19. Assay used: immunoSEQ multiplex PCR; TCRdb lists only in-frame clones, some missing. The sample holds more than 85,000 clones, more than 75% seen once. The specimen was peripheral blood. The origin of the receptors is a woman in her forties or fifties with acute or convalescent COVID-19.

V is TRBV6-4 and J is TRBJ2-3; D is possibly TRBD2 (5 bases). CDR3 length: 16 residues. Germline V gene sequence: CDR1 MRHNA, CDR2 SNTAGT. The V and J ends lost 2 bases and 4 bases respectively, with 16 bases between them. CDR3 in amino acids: CASSDLPRAGSDTQYF. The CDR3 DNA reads TGTGCCAGCAGTGACCTGCCGAGGGCAGGCTCAGATACGCAGTATTTT.

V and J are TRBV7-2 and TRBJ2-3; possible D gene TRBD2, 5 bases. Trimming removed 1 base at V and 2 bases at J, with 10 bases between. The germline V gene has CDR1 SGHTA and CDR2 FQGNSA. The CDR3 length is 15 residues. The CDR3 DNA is TGTGCCAGCAGCTTAGATGCCGGGAACACAGATACGCAGTATTTT. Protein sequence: CASSLDAGNTDTQYF.

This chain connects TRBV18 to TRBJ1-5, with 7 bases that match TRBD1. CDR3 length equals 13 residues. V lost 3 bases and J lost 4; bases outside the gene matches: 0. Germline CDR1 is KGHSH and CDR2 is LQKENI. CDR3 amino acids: CASSPTGNQPQHF. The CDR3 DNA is TGTGCCAGCTCACCGACAGGGAATCAGCCCCAGCATTTT.

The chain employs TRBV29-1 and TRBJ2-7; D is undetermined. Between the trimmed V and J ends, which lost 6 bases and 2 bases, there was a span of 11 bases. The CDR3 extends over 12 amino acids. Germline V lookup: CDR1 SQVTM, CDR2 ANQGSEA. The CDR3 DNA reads TGCAGCGTAATCCTCAACACCTACGAGCAGTACTTC. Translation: CSVILNTYEQYF.

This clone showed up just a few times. The CDR3 DNA sequence: TGTGCCAGCACGCCAGGGTCAGGGGCGTCTGGAAACACCATATATTTT. Translating it yields CASTPGSGASGNTIYF. This rearrangement joins TRBV3-1 (or the pseudogene TRBV3-2) to TRBJ1-3, with D maybe TRBD1 (6 bases). CDR1 LGHDT and CDR2 YNNKEL come from the germline V gene (reference sequence). V shed 7 bases and J shed 1 base, with 17 bases lying between them. The CDR3 runs to 16 residues.